The 8 T cell receptor beta chains listed next were all sequenced from one sample in a study of blood T cell repertoires in COVID-19. The repertoire was sequenced with immunoSEQ multiplex PCR; TCRdb's copy has only in-frame clones and lacks some. The sample has about 480,000 clones, around nine tenths seen once. Material for sequencing was PBMCs or T cells enriched from blood (not recorded which). The receptor set was obtained from a woman aged 40 to 50 who had recovered from COVID-19.

The rearrangement uses TRBV5-1 and TRBJ2-7, with 8 bases that match TRBD1. This CDR3 is built from 16 residues. V was clipped by 5 bases and J by 0 bases; unmatched bases: 10. Germline assignment: CDR1 SGHRS and CDR2 YFSETQ. The CDR3 reads CASRWMTGTGSYEQYF. For the CDR3, the DNA is TGCGCCAGCAGGTGGATGACCGGGACAGGCTCCTACGAGCAGTACTTC.

J is TRBJ2-2 and V is TRBV27; D unresolved. Germline V gene sequence: CDR1 MNHEY, CDR2 SMNVEV (reference sequence). The CDR3 is made up of 15 amino acids. V lost 1 base and J lost 6, with 12 bases in between. The CDR3 region has the DNA TGTGCCAGCAGTTTATTAGTAGAGGCTCCCGGGGAGCTGTTTTTT. This encodes CASSLLVEAPGELFF.

The chain carries TRBV7-9 and TRBJ1-5; 10 bases match TRBD1. CDR1 is SEHNR, CDR2 FQNEAQ, per germline (reference sequence). Trimming cost V 5 bases and J 3 bases; bases outside gene matches: 7. The CDR3 totals 16 residues. The CDR3 region has the DNA TGTGCCAGCAGCGACGAGGGGACAGGGGCCAATCAGCCCCAGCATTTT. Its translation: CASSDEGTGANQPQHF.

The chain has TRBV12-5 and TRBJ1-2, with TRBD1 as a possible D gene (5 bases). Trimming removed 1 base from V and 3 bases from J, with 12 bases in between. In germline, CDR1 is LGHNT, CDR2 FRNRAP. This CDR3 is built from 15 residues. Here the CDR3 DNA reads TGTGCTAGTGGTTTGGATCAGGGAGGAGACTATGGCTACACCTTC. Translation gives CASGLDQGGDYGYTF.

This clone was detected a few times. The rearrangement uses TRBV5-6 and TRBJ1-2; 8 bases are a match to TRBD1. V dropped 6 bases and J dropped 2; count of bases not matched to a gene: 3. Germline V CDR1 and CDR2: SGHDT, YYEEEE. This CDR3 comprises 13 residues. The DNA of the CDR3 is TGTGCCAGCATCCAGGGGGCCAACTATGGCTACACCTTC. Amino acid sequence: CASIQGANYGYTF.

V usage is TRBV5-1 and J usage is TRBJ1-1; D gene unclear. Germline V CDR1 and CDR2: SGHRS, YFSETQ. The germline V and J ends were trimmed by 0 bases and 2 bases, with 8 bases remaining between them. This CDR3 region has 14 residues. The CDR3 is CASSLVEPNTEAFF. DNA for the CDR3: TGCGCCAGCAGCTTGGTCGAGCCCAACACTGAAGCTTTCTTT.

The rearrangement links TRBV28 to TRBJ1-1; D is unresolved. V was shortened by 5 bases and J by 4 bases, with 17 bases between the two germline ends. Looked up from germline, CDR1 is MDHEN and CDR2 is SYDVKM. The CDR3 covers 15 residues. CDR3 region: CASSGGSPPGTEAFF. The CDR3, as DNA: TGTGCCAGCAGTGGAGGGAGCCCCCCAGGCACTGAAGCTTTCTTT.

The genes are TRBV5-1 and TRBJ2-2; weak D call: TRBD2 (5 bases). From germline, CDR1 is SGHRS and CDR2 YFSETQ. Between the trimmed V and J ends, which lost 0 bases and 4 bases, there was a span of 13 bases. This CDR3 is 16 amino acids long. This chain's CDR3 is CASSLVPLALTGELFF. The CDR3 DNA is TGCGCCAGCAGCTTGGTACCCCTAGCCCTCACCGGGGAGCTGTTTTTT.